This TCR beta chain was sequenced during a study of blood T cell repertoires in COVID-19. This clone was seen just once. The table came from immunoSEQ multiplex PCR; TCRdb's copy has only in-frame clones and leaves some out. Here the sample spans over 150,000 clones, around 90% being singletons. Participants, roughly 18 to 100 years old, spanned under 30 US areas. Cohort allocation depended upon clinical history that participants reported. The TCR sequence derives from a woman aged 25 to 39 who had recovered from COVID-19. Sequencing was done on a sample of PBMCs or T cells enriched from blood (not recorded which).

The CDR3 loop reads CASSKTGSSNQPQHF. The CDR3 bases are TGTGCCAGCAGTAAAACAGGGTCTAGCAATCAGCCCCAGCATTTT. The V call is TRBV9, the J call TRBJ1-5, with D maybe TRBD1 (6 bases). Germline assignment: CDR1 SGDLS and CDR2 YYNGEE. This CDR3 region has 15 residues. With 5 bases removed from V and 0 bases from J, the gap between germline ends came to 12 bases.